The 27 T cell receptor beta chains given below trace back to one sample, sequenced in a study of PD-1 blockade in classical Hodgkin lymphoma. The assay was immunoSEQ multiplex PCR, and TCRdb's table has in-frame clones only and misses some. The sample includes tens of thousands of clones, 75% to 95% of them seen just once. As to time point: cycle 4 day 1 (C4D1), after less than 7 weeks of nivolumab. Patients all relapsed after autologous stem cell transplantation, and there was variation in brentuximab vedotin exposure. Sequencing used peripheral blood mononuclear cells (PBMCs), obtained before the fourth cycle of nivolumab. These TCRs come from a human donor with classical Hodgkin lymphoma.

The V call is TRBV5-5, the J call TRBJ1-2; TRBD1 agrees at 7 bases. The trim removed 0 bases at V and 4 bases at J, leaving 9 bases unmatched. Looked up from germline, CDR1 is SGHKS and CDR2 is YYEKEE (reference sequence). This CDR3 comprises 16 residues. CDR3 amino acids: CASSLEGAGEIYGYTF. CDR3 coding DNA: TGTGCCAGCAGCTTGGAGGGGGCAGGCGAGATCTATGGCTACACCTTC. The variable domain in full, with the rest retrieved from reference TRBV5-5 and TRBJ1-2, is DAGVTQSPTHLIKTRGQQVTLRCSPISGHKSVSWYQQVLGQGPQFIFQYYEKEERGRGNFPDRFSARQFPNYSSELNVNALLLGDSALYLCASSLEGAGEIYGYTFGSGTRLTVV.

This clone was found once. The V and J genes are TRBV6-6 and TRBJ2-3; no reliable D call. V was cut by 4 bases and J by 2 bases, with 7 bases left in between. Germline CDR1 and CDR2: MNHNY and SVGAGI (reference sequence). This CDR3 contains 13 residues. The CDR3 sequence is CASSWVSTDTQYF. For the CDR3, the DNA is TGTGCCAGCAGTTGGGTCTCCACAGATACGCAGTATTTT.

This clone was observed a single time. The V gene is TRBV7-2, the J gene TRBJ2-3, with TRBD1 identical over 8 bases. Trimming took 5 bases from V and 3 from J; bases not matched to a gene: 4. Germline values: CDR1 SGHTA, CDR2 FQGNSA. This CDR3 has 14 amino acids. The DNA for the CDR3 is TGTGCCAGCAGCCTCGGACAGGGAACAGATACGCAGTATTTT. It specifies CASSLGQGTDTQYF.

V and J are TRBV5-4 and TRBJ2-1, with 11 bases lining up with TRBD2. Per germline, CDR1 SGHNT and CDR2 YYREEE (reference sequence). V shed 0 bases, J shed 8 bases, and the junction held 4 bases outside the gene matches. This CDR3 is 15 amino acids long. The CDR3, as DNA: TGTGCCAGCAGCTTGGGTAGCGGGGGGGCCGATGAGCAGTTCTTC. The encoded protein is CASSLGSGGADEQFF. The full variable domain, in which reference TRBV5-4 and TRBJ2-1 provide the parts outside the CDR3, is ETGVTQSPTHLIKTRGQQVTLRCSSQSGHNTVSWYQQALGQGPQFIFQYYREEENGRGNFPPRFSGLQFPNYSSELNVNALELDDSALYLCASSLGSGGADEQFFGPGTRLTVL.

The gene calls are TRBV11-2 and TRBJ1-6, with D hard to call. Trimming stripped 5 bases from V and 9 bases from J, with 14 bases between. CDR3 size: 14 residues. Germline V gives CDR1 SGHAT, CDR2 FQNNGV. The CDR3 sequence: CASSNGAWGSPLHF. The CDR3 DNA sequence: TGTGCCAGCAGCAATGGTGCATGGGGTTCACCCCTCCACTTT.

The V and J genes are TRBV27 and TRBJ1-6; D is uncertain. V lost 5 bases and J lost 0, with 14 bases in between. From germline, CDR1 is MNHEY and CDR2 SMNVEV (reference sequence). The CDR3 has 17 amino acids. The CDR3 reads CASSRPRGNSYNSPLHF. For the CDR3, the DNA is TGTGCCAGCAGTCGCCCCCGGGGAAACTCCTATAATTCACCCCTCCACTTT.

This chain links TRBV9 with TRBJ1-4; TRBD1 matches at 7 bases. CDR3 length: 15 amino acids. Germline assignment: CDR1 SGDLS and CDR2 YYNGEE. J was trimmed by 0 bases and V by 3 bases; bases with no gene match: 2. CDR3 nucleotides: TGTGCCAGCAGCGGAGGACAGGCAACTAATGAAAAACTGTTTTTT. Residues: CASSGGQATNEKLFF.

The chain joins TRBV7-9 to TRBJ2-7, with TRBD1 matching over 9 bases. CDR1 and CDR2 from the germline V gene are SEHNR and FQNEAQ (reference sequence). Trimming took 4 bases from V and 4 from J; bases not matched to a gene: 5. This CDR3 contains 14 residues. The CDR3 is CASSSGTGPYEQYF. The CDR3 DNA reads TGTGCCAGCAGCTCCGGGACAGGGCCGTACGAGCAGTACTTC.

The chain is built from TRBV4-3 and TRBJ1-2; D is ambiguous. The CDR3 extends over 15 amino acids. Trimming removed 0 bases from V and 3 bases from J, with 11 bases in between. Germline CDR1 LGHNA, CDR2 YSLEER. CDR3 DNA sequence: TGCGCCAGCAGCCAAGATTGGACGCAATACTATGGCTACACCTTC. Residues: CASSQDWTQYYGYTF.

The chain combines TRBV29-1 with TRBJ2-3; maybe TRBD2 (6 bases). In germline, CDR1 is SQVTM, CDR2 ANQGSEA. V gave up 6 bases and J gave up 2 bases, with 15 bases separating them. The CDR3 has 14 amino acids. CDR3 protein: CSVRSGGNTDTQYF. The CDR3 nucleotides are TGCAGCGTAAGGAGTGGCGGGAACACAGATACGCAGTATTTT.

The CDR3 spells CASSQKSGQGYYGYTF. CDR3 sequence (DNA): TGTGCCAGCAGCCAAAAATCGGGACAGGGCTACTATGGCTACACCTTC. The chain combines TRBV4-2 with TRBJ1-2, with 9 positions matching TRBD1. Trimming cost V 2 bases and J 3 bases; bases outside gene matches: 7. CDR1 and CDR2 from the germline V gene are LGHNA and YNFKEQ. CDR3 length: 16 amino acids.

The CDR3 spells CASSPWGLAGGNEQFF. The CDR3 region has the DNA TGCGCCAGCAGCCCCTGGGGACTAGCGGGGGGGAATGAGCAGTTCTTC. V and J are TRBV4-1 and TRBJ2-1, with 16 bases lining up with TRBD2. Unmatched junction bases numbered 4, after V lost 4 bases and J lost 7 bases. The germline CDR1 and CDR2 sequences are MGHRA and YSYEKL. The CDR3 is 16 residues long.

The chain links TRBV6-6 to TRBJ1-3, with TRBD1 as a possible D gene (5 bases). CDR1 and CDR2 from the germline V gene are MNHNY and SVGAGI (reference sequence). The CDR3 sequence is 16 residues long. The V gene lost 3 bases and the J gene lost 4 bases, with 16 bases spanning the gap. Written as DNA, the CDR3 is TGTGCCAGCAGTTATTTGGGGGAGAGTGCGGGAAACACCATATATTTT. Its protein is CASSYLGESAGNTIYF.

CDR3 nucleotide sequence: TGTGCCAGCAGTTTAAGGGCGGGGTCTCCCCAGCATTTT. Translation: CASSLRAGSPQHF. The genes are TRBV27 and TRBJ1-5; D ambiguous. Germline CDR1 is MNHEY and CDR2 is SMNVEV (reference sequence). V was trimmed by 2 bases and J by 10 bases, leaving 12 bases between them. There are 13 residues in the CDR3.

This chain uses TRBV29-1 with TRBJ1-1, with 8 bases matching TRBD1. This CDR3 is 14 amino acids long. V dropped 0 bases and J dropped 4; count of bases not matched to a gene: 4. Germline lookup yields CDR1 SQVTM and CDR2 ANQGSEA. CDR3 region: CSVEEGTGFTEAFF. The CDR3 DNA sequence: TGCAGCGTTGAAGAGGGGACAGGATTCACTGAAGCTTTCTTT.

In its sample, this clone was seen once. The chain employs TRBV2 and TRBJ1-2, with D unresolved. The CDR3 is made up of 14 amino acids. Per the germline V gene, CDR1 is SNHLY and CDR2 is FYNNEI. The V and J ends lost 6 bases and 4 bases respectively, with 15 bases between them. In DNA, the CDR3 is TGTGCCAGCAGCGGCCGGACGGTCTTCTATGGCTACACCTTC. This encodes CASSGRTVFYGYTF.

The chain carries TRBV27 and TRBJ1-1, with TRBD1 as a possible D gene (5 bases). CDR3 length: 16 amino acids. The germline V gene encodes CDR1 MNHEY and CDR2 SMNVEV (reference sequence). V lost 7 bases and J 1 base, leaving 19 bases between the germline ends. The CDR3 is CASTPLFDSSNTEAFF. The DNA for the CDR3 is TGTGCCAGCACCCCCCTCTTTGACAGCTCGAACACTGAAGCTTTCTTT.

V and J are TRBV10-3 and TRBJ2-2; D is unclear. Germline assignment: CDR1 ENHRY and CDR2 SYGVKD. The length of the CDR3 is 13 residues. Trimming cost V 3 bases and J 4 bases, with 6 bases left between them. The CDR3 spells CAISEDFTGELFF. Here the CDR3 DNA reads TGTGCCATCAGTGAAGACTTCACCGGGGAGCTGTTTTTT.

The gene calls are TRBV2 and TRBJ2-7; tentative D call: TRBD2 (6 bases). V lost 2 bases and J 3 bases, leaving 8 bases between the germline ends. The length of the CDR3 is 13 residues. CDR1 is SNHLY and CDR2 is FYNNEI in the germline V gene. Written as DNA, the CDR3 is TGTGCCAGCAGTGAATCGGGGGACTACGAGCAGTACTTC. It yields the protein CASSESGDYEQYF.

The chain is built from TRBV4-2 and TRBJ2-2, with 12 bases fitting TRBD2. Trimming took 0 bases from V and 5 from J; bases not matched to a gene: 7. The CDR3 contains 18 residues. The V gene's germline CDR1 is LGHNA and CDR2 YNFKEQ. The DNA of the CDR3 is TGTGCCAGCAGCCAAGATTGGACTAGCGGGGCCCCTACCGGGGAGCTGTTTTTT. Translation: CASSQDWTSGAPTGELFF.

The CDR3 loop reads CSVVGNPRTGSTEAFF. The CDR3 DNA reads TGCAGCGTTGTTGGGAACCCCCGGACAGGGAGCACTGAAGCTTTCTTT. The chain links TRBV29-1 to TRBJ1-1; 8 nucleotides match TRBD1. The V and J ends lost 4 bases and 4 bases, in that order; junction bases with no gene match: 14. The CDR3 loop spans 16 amino acids. Germline V gene sequence: CDR1 SQVTM, CDR2 ANQGSEA.

This chain links TRBV6-4 with TRBJ1-1, with TRBD1 as a possible D gene (5 bases). Deletions cut 3 bases from V and 8 bases from J, with 25 bases between. The CDR3 length is 17 residues. Germline V gene data show CDR1 as MRHNA and CDR2 as SNTAGT. Written as DNA, the CDR3 is TGTGCCAGCAGTGATAGGAATGAGGGGAGGAGCAAGGGAGAAGCTTTCTTT. This codes for CASSDRNEGRSKGEAFF.

The rearrangement joins TRBV7-3 to TRBJ2-1, with D perhaps matching TRBD2 (6 bases). Per the germline V gene, CDR1 is SGHTA and CDR2 is FQGTGA. V lost 2 bases and J 1 base, leaving 12 bases between the germline ends. This CDR3 contains 16 residues. The CDR3 DNA reads TGTGCCAGCAGCTTAGATGGCGGGGTTTCCTACAATGAGCAGTTCTTC. Translated, it gives CASSLDGGVSYNEQFF.

This clone occurred once. The CDR3: CASSLAAYEQYF. CDR3 sequence (DNA): TGTGCCAGCAGCTTAGCGGCCTACGAGCAGTACTTC. The genes are TRBV7-9 and TRBJ2-7; no clear D. The CDR3 is 12 residues long. Germline V gene lookup returns CDR1 SEHNR and CDR2 FQNEAQ (reference sequence). Trimming pared 0 bases from V and 2 bases from J, leaving 2 bases between.

The chain recombines TRBV7-2 with TRBJ1-1, with D tentatively TRBD1 (6 bases). This CDR3 region has 13 residues. Trimming took 0 bases from V and 5 from J, leaving 7 bases between them. Germline V gene sequence: CDR1 SGHTA, CDR2 FQGNSA. Here the CDR3 DNA reads TGTGCCAGCAGCTTAGCAGGGACAACTGAAGCTTTCTTT. It is translated as CASSLAGTTEAFF.

CDR3 residues: CAISELGGGPSEQYF. CDR3 nucleotide sequence: TGTGCCATCAGTGAGTTGGGCGGGGGCCCCAGCGAGCAGTACTTC. The gene calls are TRBV10-3 and TRBJ2-7; perhaps TRBD2 as D (7 bases). Trimming removed 1 base at V and 6 bases at J, with 16 bases between. The CDR3 length is 15 residues. CDR1 is ENHRY and CDR2 is SYGVKD in the germline V gene.

This clone was seen once. The chain links TRBV4-2 to TRBJ1-4; D not certain. The CDR3 is made up of 13 amino acids. Germline V gives CDR1 LGHNA, CDR2 YNFKEQ. Trimming took 4 bases from V and 8 from J, leaving 11 bases between them. The CDR3 DNA reads as TGTGCCAGCAGCCTAGGGAGTCGAGAAAAACTGTTTTTT. Translation: CASSLGSREKLFF.